A selection of T cell receptor beta chains follows, all from one sample in a study of CD8+ T cells in alopecia areata. The protocol was immunoSEQ multiplex PCR, while the TCRdb copy is restricted to in-frame clones and leaves out a portion. This table holds 200,000 to 250,000 clones, under 60% found once. This specimen consisted of CD4+ T cells sorted from blood, obtained at week 4, from a patient treated with tofacitinib. Receptors originate from a human donor with alopecia areata. The CDR3 runs from the conserved cysteine through the conserved F or W. D genes are given only for firm matches. Only part of the rows carry a size: once, few, many, or a class if the clone is expanded.

>NA|TRBV6-5|NA|TRBJ2-5
TGTGCCAGCAGTGACAGGTTCGGGGAGACCCAGTACTTC
CASSDRFGETQYF
>few|TRBV10-1|NA|TRBJ2-1
TGCGCCAGCGGCTCCTACAATGAGCAGTTCTTC
CASGSYNEQFF
>NA|TRBV5-1|NA|TRBJ2-7
TGCGCCAGCAGCCGGGACCTCAACTACGAGCAGTACTTC
CASSRDLNYEQYF
>few|TRBV2|NA|TRBJ1-1
TGTGCCAGCTCCCGCCGGGGGGCCGGGGACACTGAAGCTTTCTTT
CASSRRGAGDTEAFF
>once|TRBV7-6|TRBD1|TRBJ2-7
TGTGCCAGCAGCTTAGGGGACAGGGGCACCTACGAGCAGTACTTC
CASSLGDRGTYEQYF
>few|TRBV5-1|TRBD2|TRBJ2-1
TGCGCCAGCAGCTTGGGTAGCGGGGGGTACAATGAGCAGTTCTTC
CASSLGSGGYNEQFF
>NA|TRBV7-2|NA|TRBJ2-7
TGTGCCAGCAGCTTAGCCCTAGATCGCTTCGCCGCCTACGAGCAGTACTTC
CASSLALDRFAAYEQYF
>NA|TRBV29-1|NA|TRBJ2-5
TGCAGCGCGGGACCGAGAGAAGAGACCCAGTACTTC
CSAGPREETQYF
>NA|TRBV29-1|NA|TRBJ2-5
TGCAGCGTCGGGGAAAGGGCGCAGGTCGGGACCCAGTACTTC
CSVGERAQVGTQYF
>many|TRBV19|TRBD1|TRBJ2-6
TGTGCCAGTAGTAGGGACAGTTCCTCTGGGGCCAACGTCCTGACTTTC
CASSRDSSSGANVLTF
>NA|TRBV14|TRBD1|TRBJ2-3
TGTGCCAGCAGCCTCCGACAGGGAGCAGATACGCAGTATTTT
CASSLRQGADTQYF
>NA|TRBV27|NA|TRBJ2-5
TGTGCCAGCAGTTTCTCTTCAAACCGGCTAGACCAAGAGACCCAGTACTTC
CASSFSSNRLDQETQYF
>many|TRBV9|NA|TRBJ2-3
TGTGCCAGCAGCGCTTCGGGACTTGATACGCAGTATTTT
CASSASGLDTQYF
>NA|TRBV29-1|TRBD1|TRBJ1-1
TGCAGCGTTTTACCCGGGACAGTGGGCACTGAAGCTTTCTTT
CSVLPGTVGTEAFF
>NA|TRBV9|NA|TRBJ1-4
TGTGCCAGCAGCGTAGGCGGGGCTAATGAAAAACTGTTTTTT
CASSVGGANEKLFF
>NA|TRBV7-9|NA|TRBJ1-1
TGTGCCAGCAGCTCACGTTGGAGGTCGGACACTGAAGCTTTCTTT
CASSSRWRSDTEAFF
>NA|TRBV23-1|NA|TRBJ2-7
TGCGCCAGCAGCCCCAGGTGGCTGGGCTACGAGCAGTACTTC
CASSPRWLGYEQYF
>many|TRBV29-1|NA|TRBJ2-3
TGCAGCGTCTTCGGGACTGGAGAAACAGATACGCAGTATTTT
CSVFGTGETDTQYF
>once|TRBV27|NA|TRBJ1-5
TGTGCCAGCAGTTCGCAGGGATTCAGCAATCAGCCCCAGCATTTT
CASSSQGFSNQPQHF
>few|TRBV2|TRBD1|TRBJ2-3
TGTGCCAGCACCGGACAGGGGGTCACAGATACGCAGTATTTT
CASTGQGVTDTQYF
>NA|TRBV2|TRBD1|TRBJ1-1
TGTGCCTCTTTGGGAGGGACAGCGAACACTGAAGCTTTCTTT
CASLGGTANTEAFF
>NA|TRBV30|TRBD2|TRBJ2-1
TGTGCTGGAACTAGCGGTCCCTACAATGAGCAGTTCTTC
CAGTSGPYNEQFF
>few|TRBV19|NA|TRBJ1-2
TGTGCCAGCCGAAGGGAACACTATGGCTACACCTTC
CASRREHYGYTF
>few|TRBV29-1|NA|TRBJ1-5
TGCAGCGTATCCAACAGCAATAGCAATCAGCCCCAGCATTTT
CSVSNSNSNQPQHF
>NA|TRBV2|NA|TRBJ2-2
TGTGCCAGCAGTGTCGAGACAGGGAACACCGGGGAGCTGTTTTTT
CASSVETGNTGELFF
>NA|TRBV5-1|TRBD2|TRBJ2-3
TGCGCCAGCAGCACCGGGACTAGCGGGAACACAGATACGCAGTATTTT
CASSTGTSGNTDTQYF
>NA|TRBV30|NA|TRBJ1-2
TGTGCCTGGAGTGTACGAAGAGCGACTAACTATGGCTACACCTTC
CAWSVRRATNYGYTF
>NA|TRBV4-2|TRBD1|TRBJ2-6
TGTGCCAGCAGCCTTAGGGCGGGACAGGGGGCTGCTGGGGCCAACGTCCTGACTTTC
CASSLRAGQGAAGANVLTF
>many|TRBV7-2|TRBD1|TRBJ2-7
TGTGCCAGCAGCTCGACCTCTACAGGGGTCCCGTACTTC
CASSSTSTGVPYF
>many|TRBV2|NA|TRBJ1-1
TGTGCCAGCAGTCAATCACAGGCAGCGAAGACTGAAGCTTTCTTT
CASSQSQAAKTEAFF
>NA|TRBV12-5|NA|TRBJ2-5
TGTGCTAGTGGTCTGGACGGGGGTGTAGAGACCCAGTACTTC
CASGLDGGVETQYF
>few|TRBV29-1|NA|TRBJ1-2
TGCAGCGCAGATACGACGGCGGGCCATGGCTACACCTTC
CSADTTAGHGYTF
>NA|TRBV5-6|NA|TRBJ1-5
TGTGCCAGCAGCAGCTTGGTAAGCCTCGGGGAGCCCCAGCATTTT
CASSSLVSLGEPQHF
>few|TRBV29-1|NA|TRBJ1-4
TGCAGCGCCATGACAGCAACTAATGAAAAACTGTTTTTT
CSAMTATNEKLFF
>NA|TRBV30|NA|TRBJ1-1
TGTGCCTGGACGGACCGCAACACTGAAGCTTTCTTT
CAWTDRNTEAFF
>NA|TRBV2|NA|TRBJ1-1
TGTGCCAGCAGTGAGGCGTTGGGTAGCACTGAAGCTTTCTTT
CASSEALGSTEAFF
>few|TRBV18|TRBD1|TRBJ1-1
TGTGCCAGCTCACCACGACAGGGGGATCTTTCAGCTTTCTTT
CASSPRQGDLSAFF
>NA|TRBV25-1|NA|TRBJ1-6
TGTGCCAGCAGTGTAGGGAGCAATTCACCCCTCCACTTT
CASSVGSNSPLHF
>few|TRBV2|NA|TRBJ2-7
TGTGCCACCAACCTCTACGAGTCCTACGAGCAGTACTTC
CATNLYESYEQYF
>NA|TRBV29-1|NA|TRBJ2-3
TGCAGCGTTGAAGAGTACGGACATCCCTCTCTCACAGATACGCAGTATTTT
CSVEEYGHPSLTDTQYF
>few|TRBV6-1|NA|TRBJ1-4
TGTGCCAGCAGTGAAGCGCTTGGGGTGTCGGGTCCGGGCCCGTTTTTT
CASSEALGVSGPGPFF
>NA|TRBV6-6|TRBD1|TRBJ2-2
TGTGCCAGCAGACCGGACAGGGACACCGGGGAGCTGTTTTTT
CASRPDRDTGELFF
>NA|TRBV19|NA|TRBJ1-2
TGTGCCAGTAGTAGCGACACATTCTATGGCTACACCTTC
CASSSDTFYGYTF